This T cell receptor (beta chain) was captured in a study of cytomegalovirus exposure and HLA in healthy donors. A word on this clone: Its target is not known.

The PCR used 60 Vbeta and 13 Jbeta primers. The table came from immunoSEQ multiplex PCR; TCRdb's copy has only in-frame clones and leaves some out. The sample consists of fewer than 180,000 clones, about four fifths of them appearing once. Donors consisted of healthy bone marrow donors. At the time of sampling, donors were nominally healthy, though unrecorded immune exposures were likely. Overall study results and limits: Across donors, most TCRs were seen rarely, yet some public ones were widespread. Later analysis found that TCR beta chains associated with HLA were more clonally expanded than other, equally common chains.

The TCR comes from a man aged 50 or older in good health and CMV-seropositive. Sequencing was carried out using PBMCs.

CDR3 nucleotides: TGCGCCAGCAGCTGGGGGACTACCTGGGGTGAAAAACTGTTTTTT. Translating gives CASSWGTTWGEKLFF. The chain links TRBV5-1 to TRBJ1-4, with D tentatively TRBD1 (5 bases). The length of the CDR3 is 15 residues. CDR1 SGHRS and CDR2 YFSETQ come from the germline V gene. Trimming pared 3 bases from V and 7 bases from J, leaving 16 bases between.